The entry below gives a single T cell receptor beta chain sequence along with its context. These data come from a study of control samples from healthy donors and cancer patients. The method was immunoSEQ multiplex PCR; TCRdb's version includes in-frame clones alone and lacks a portion of them. The sample has some 120,000 clones, 75% to 90% seen once. CDR1 SGHTA and CDR2 FQGNSA come from the germline V gene. Trimming stripped 5 bases from V and 2 bases from J, with 15 bases between. The CDR3 has 15 amino acids. This chain joins TRBV7-2 and TRBJ2-5; D may be TRBD2 (5 bases). Material: PBMCs. This clonotype originated in a woman in her forties or fifties with colorectal cancer. The CDR3 loop is CASSTSLGRQETQYF. The DNA for the CDR3 is TGTGCCAGCAGCACCTCACTAGGCCGGCAAGAGACCCAGTACTTC.